This section outlines one TCR beta chain sequence together with its context. What it recognizes is unknown. Compared with germline, one end of the junction differs, possibly owing to a read error. The data were obtained in a study of metastatic and nonmetastatic thyroid tumors. About the research overall: Samples came from malignant and benign thyroid patients, and repertoires were compared across blood and tumor or nodule tissue.

The CDR3 extends over 18 amino acids. Study processing details: The study built a papillary thyroid cancer distant-metastasis classifier from CDR3 differences across clinicopathological groups. Through MiXCR, TCRdb re-clonotyped the PCR reads. What appears here as the V and J calls and clone size reflects TCRdb's work, not the paper's. The sample shows about 59,000 clones, about a sixth of them seen only once. Study-level findings and limits: A significant increase in TCR beta diversity was reportedly seen in malignant thyroid tumors relative to benign nodules, in blood and tumor.

No treatment of any kind had been given to any patient before thyroid surgery. The sequenced sample was blood. The clonotype comes from a male donor with papillary thyroid cancer or a benign thyroid nodule (not recorded which). Some clones in this sample may be carry-over from other donors' samples. This chain uses TRBV12-3 or TRBV12-4 with TRBJ1-2, with D hard to call. CDR3 in DNA: TGTGCCAGCAGTCCACTGGATCGTCGGTACTTAGCTAACTATTGCTACACCTTC. Translation gives CASSPLDRRYLANYCYTF.